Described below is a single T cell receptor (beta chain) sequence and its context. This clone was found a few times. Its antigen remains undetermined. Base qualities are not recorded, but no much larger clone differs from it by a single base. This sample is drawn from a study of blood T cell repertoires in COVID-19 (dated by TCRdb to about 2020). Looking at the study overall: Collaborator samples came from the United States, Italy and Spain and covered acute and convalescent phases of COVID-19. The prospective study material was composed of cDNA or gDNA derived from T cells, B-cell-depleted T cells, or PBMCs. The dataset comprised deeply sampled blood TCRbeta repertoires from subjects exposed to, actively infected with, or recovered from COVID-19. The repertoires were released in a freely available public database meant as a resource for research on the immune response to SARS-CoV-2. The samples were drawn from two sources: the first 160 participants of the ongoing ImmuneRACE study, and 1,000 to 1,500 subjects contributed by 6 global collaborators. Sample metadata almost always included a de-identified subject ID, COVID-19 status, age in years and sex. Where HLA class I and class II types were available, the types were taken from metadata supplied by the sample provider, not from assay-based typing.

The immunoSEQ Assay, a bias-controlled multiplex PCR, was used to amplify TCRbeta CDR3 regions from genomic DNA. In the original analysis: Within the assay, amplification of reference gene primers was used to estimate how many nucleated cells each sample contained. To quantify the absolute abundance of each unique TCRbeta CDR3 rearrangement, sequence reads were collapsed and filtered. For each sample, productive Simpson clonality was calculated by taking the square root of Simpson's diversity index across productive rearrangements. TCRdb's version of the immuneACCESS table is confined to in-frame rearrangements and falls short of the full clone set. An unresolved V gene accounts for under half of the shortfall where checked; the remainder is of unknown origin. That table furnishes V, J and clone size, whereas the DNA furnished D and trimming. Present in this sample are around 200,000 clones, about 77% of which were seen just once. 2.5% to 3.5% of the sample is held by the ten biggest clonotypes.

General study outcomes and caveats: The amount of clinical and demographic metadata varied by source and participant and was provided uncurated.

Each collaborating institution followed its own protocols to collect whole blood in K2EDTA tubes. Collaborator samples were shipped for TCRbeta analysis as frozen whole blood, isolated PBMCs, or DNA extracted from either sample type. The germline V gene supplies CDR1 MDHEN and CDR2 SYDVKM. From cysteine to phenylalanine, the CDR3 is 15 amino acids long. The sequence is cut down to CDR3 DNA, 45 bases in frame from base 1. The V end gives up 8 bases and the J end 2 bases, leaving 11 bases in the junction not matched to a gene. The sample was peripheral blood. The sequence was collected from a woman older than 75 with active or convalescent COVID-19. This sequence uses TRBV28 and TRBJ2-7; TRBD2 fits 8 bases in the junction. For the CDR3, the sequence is CASGRGGGSTYEQYF. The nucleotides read TGTGCCAGCGGGCGTGGCGGGGGGAGCACCTACGAGCAGTACTTC.